These 2 T cell receptor beta chains came from one sample sequenced in a study of Ad26.COV2.S vaccination and SARS-CoV-2 variants. Libraries were prepared by immunoSEQ multiplex PCR; TCRdb keeps only in-frame clonotypes and omits some of them. The profile shows some 370,000 clones, 83% of them singletons. The treatment here: some 20 received Ad26.COV2.S at low or high dose, single or two shots; about five received placebo; per-sample allocation not given. Vaccine and placebo recipients were sampled on day 63 after the first injection. Material: peripheral blood, obtained in a trial of Ad26.COV2.S vaccine versus placebo. These receptors originate from a person between 18 and 65 years old who received the Ad26.COV2.S COVID-19 vaccine or a placebo.

This clone was seen more than once but under ten times. The DNA for the CDR3 is TGTGCCAGCAGCGACGGGACAGGGATCGACGAGCAGTACTTC. Translating gives CASSDGTGIDEQYF. This chain joins TRBV6-6 and TRBJ2-7; 9 nucleotides align to TRBD1. V trimming: 6 bases; J trimming: 5 bases; junction bases outside the gene matches: 8. The CDR3 loop spans 14 amino acids. Germline-derived CDR1 and CDR2 are MNHNY and SVGAGI (reference sequence).

V and J are TRBV30 and TRBJ1-3; D remains ambiguous. With 0 bases removed from V and 4 bases from J, the gap between germline ends came to 4 bases. Looked up from germline, CDR1 is GTSNPN and CDR2 is SVGIG (reference sequence). CDR3 size: 12 residues. In DNA, the CDR3 is TGTGCCTGGAGTGTAGCCGGAAACACCATATATTTT. Encoded protein: CAWSVAGNTIYF.